Below are 15 T cell receptor beta chains sequenced from a single sample in a study of human T cells and chemical hapten exposure. TCRdb re-called the RACE reads with MiXCR, one entry per CDR3 protein. The repertoire holds 95,000 to 150,000 distinct CDR3 sequences, over 9% seen once, with 2.4% in the top ten. Time point here: patch test 3, about 24 weeks after DPC sensitization. As for treatment: therapeutic diphenylcyclopropenone sensitization with weekly scalp DPC. The source material was whole blood, sampled in connection with sensitization to the hapten diphenylcyclopropenone (DPC). The receptors come from a woman between 45 and 65 years old with alopecia areata. Some clones in this sample may be carry-over from other donors' samples.

In its sample, this clonotype was seen a few times. The chain has TRBV6-1 and TRBJ2-7; no clear D. V shed 0 bases and J shed 5 bases, with 8 bases lying between them. The CDR3 extends over 13 amino acids. Germline loops: CDR1 MNHNS, CDR2 SASEGT. The CDR3 spells CASSEAGYHEQYF. CDR3 sequence (DNA): TGTGCCAGCAGTGAAGCCGGGTACCACGAGCAGTACTTC.

This clonotype was seen a few times. The J gene is TRBJ2-2, the V gene TRBV7-3, with D hard to call. The germline gives CDR1 SGHTA, CDR2 FQGTGA. This CDR3 region has 13 residues. The V end lost 5 bases, the J end lost 5 bases, and 9 bases lay between the germline ends. The CDR3, as DNA: TGTGCCAGCAGCCCCCATTCGACCGGGGAGCTGTTTTTT. It is translated as CASSPHSTGELFF.

This clonotype was picked up many times. The chain uses TRBV6-5 and TRBJ2-3; TRBD1 might be the D (5 bases). This CDR3 is 14 amino acids long. V was clipped by 7 bases and J by 8 bases, with 19 bases between them. CDR1 and CDR2 (germline): MNHEY, SVGAGI. The CDR3 sequence: CASTTGTPQGTQYF. The DNA of the CDR3 is TGTGCCAGCACCACGGGTACTCCTCAGGGTACGCAGTATTTT.

A few counts support this clonotype. The chain has TRBV27 and TRBJ2-6, with 7 bases fitting TRBD1. CDR1 is MNHEY and CDR2 is SMNVEV in the germline V gene (reference sequence). This CDR3 contains 18 residues. After removal of 6 bases from V and 0 bases from J, the junction contained 11 bases not matched to a gene. CDR3 in amino acids: CASSDFTGARSGANVLTF. CDR3 coding DNA: TGTGCCAGCAGCGATTTTACAGGGGCCCGCTCTGGGGCCAACGTCCTGACTTTC. The whole variable domain, remainder taken from reference TRBV27 and TRBJ2-6, is EAQVTQNPRYLITVTGKKLTVTCSQNMNHEYMSWYRQDPGLGLRQIYYSMNVEVTDKGDVPEGYKVSRKEKRNFPLILESPSPNQTSLYFCASSDFTGARSGANVLTFGAGSRLTVL.

This clonotype was seen more than once but under ten times. This chain joins TRBV21-1 and TRBJ2-7; TRBD1 is taken as the D call from the table, unchecked against the DNA. TRBV21-1 constitutes a pseudogene. This CDR3 is 14 amino acids long. CDR3 bases: TGTGCCAGCATGCCGGGACAGAACTCCTACGAGCAGTACTTC. This codes for CASMPGQNSYEQYF.

This clonotype turned up a few times. This sequence joins TRBV13 and TRBJ2-1; TRBD2 matches 7 bases. The CDR3 totals 14 residues. The V and J ends lost 5 bases and 5 bases, in that order; junction bases with no gene match: 6. Germline lookup yields CDR1 PRHDT and CDR2 FYEKMQ (reference sequence). CDR3 residues: CASSPLTSNNEQFF. The CDR3 region has the DNA TGTGCCAGCAGCCCTCTGACTAGCAACAATGAGCAGTTCTTC. Filled out from reference TRBV13 and TRBJ2-1, the complete variable domain reads AAGVIQSPRHLIKEKRETATLKCYPIPRHDTVYWYQQGPGQDPQFLISFYEKMQSDKGSIPDRFSAQQFSDYHSELNMSSLELGDSALYFCASSPLTSNNEQFFGPGTRLTVL.

This clonotype showed up many times. One junction end does not reproduce the germline sequence, and a read error may be involved. The J gene is TRBJ2-7, the V gene TRBV12-3 or TRBV12-4; maybe TRBD2 (6 bases). The CDR3 runs to 13 residues. The CDR3 nucleotides read TGTGCCAGCAGTCTAGCGTTATCCTACGAGCAGTACTTC. This gives the protein CASSLALSYEQYF.

This clonotype was counted a few times. The chain has TRBV12-3 or TRBV12-4 and TRBJ2-7, with 10 bases matching TRBD1. V dropped 6 bases and J dropped 3; count of bases not matched to a gene: 8. The CDR3 spans 15 residues. The CDR3 nucleotides read TGTGCCAGCAGCCTAGGGACAGGGGAATTCTACGAGCAGTACTTC. Its translation is CASSLGTGEFYEQYF.

The chain uses TRBV20-1 and TRBJ2-3, with D perhaps matching TRBD1 (6 bases). Germline values: CDR1 DFQATT, CDR2 SNEGSKA (reference sequence). V lost 1 base and J 2 bases, leaving 7 bases between the germline ends. CDR3 length equals 13 residues. CDR3 amino acids: CSARVGATDTQYF. CDR3 nucleotides: TGCAGTGCTAGAGTGGGGGCCACAGATACGCAGTATTTT.

This chain connects TRBV5-4 to TRBJ1-5; D not resolved. The CDR3 sequence is 15 residues long. Trimming pared 3 bases from V and 3 bases from J, leaving 13 bases between. Germline CDR1 is SGHNT and CDR2 is YYREEE (reference sequence). The CDR3 region has the DNA TGTGCCAGCAGCTCATTCGAGGACTCCAATCAGCCCCAGCATTTT. Its protein is CASSSFEDSNQPQHF.

This clonotype was counted only a few times. The genes are TRBV10-3 and TRBJ2-3; D is ambiguous. V lost 0 bases, J lost 3 bases, and 7 bases lay in between. Per germline, CDR1 ENHRY and CDR2 SYGVKD. There are 14 residues in the CDR3. CDR3 DNA: TGTGCCATCAGTGAGTCACCCGGAACAGATACGCAGTATTTT. It translates to CAISESPGTDTQYF.

This clonotype has only a few counts. The chain is built from TRBV12-3 or TRBV12-4 and TRBJ1-2; the D is unclear. The CDR3 is 16 amino acids. V lost 5 bases and J lost 8, with 24 bases in between. The CDR3 nucleotides are TGTGCCAGCAGTCCCTTCGGAGTGGGAAATATAGAGGGCTACACCTTC. It yields the protein CASSPFGVGNIEGYTF.

The gene calls are TRBV2 and TRBJ2-6; D ambiguous. The CDR3 is made up of 15 amino acids. The germline V gene encodes CDR1 SNHLY and CDR2 FYNNEI. V was pared by 1 base and J by 0 bases, with 4 bases between. CDR3 amino acids: CASSEVFSGANVLTF. CDR3 sequence (DNA): TGTGCCAGCAGTGAAGTCTTCTCTGGGGCCAACGTCCTGACTTTC.

This clonotype has at least ten counts. The gene calls are TRBV20-1 and TRBJ1-2; D unresolved. Per germline, CDR1 DFQATT and CDR2 SNEGSKA (reference sequence). Trimming took 3 bases from V and 4 from J, leaving 9 bases between them. The CDR3 contains 12 residues. The CDR3: CSASGSPYGYTF. The CDR3 DNA reads as TGCAGTGCTAGCGGTAGTCCCTATGGCTACACCTTC.

The chain recombines TRBV10-3 with TRBJ1-1; D remains ambiguous. From germline, CDR1 is ENHRY and CDR2 SYGVKD. The V end was cut by 4 bases, the J end by 0 bases, with 6 bases between. The CDR3 is 13 amino acids. The CDR3 coding sequence is TGTGCCATCAGTGGGAGGGTGAACACTGAAGCTTTCTTT. Translating it yields CAISGRVNTEAFF.